Listed below are T cell receptor beta chains from one sample, sequenced in a study of blood T cell repertoires in COVID-19. TCRdb's table, derived via immunoSEQ multiplex PCR, lists solely in-frame clones and lacks some. The sample has 65,000 to 75,000 clones; 60% to 85% are singletons. The source material was peripheral blood. The receptors come from a man in his 70s with acute or convalescent COVID-19. Each CDR3 is given with its conserved first and last residue. The D gene is left open where the match is weak. The size of a clone is reported for some rows only, either as once, few or many, or as a class for expanded clones.

v_gene: TRBV7-2; d_gene: TRBD1; j_gene: TRBJ1-4; abundance: few; CDR3nt: TGTGCCAGCAGCTCGGACAGGGAAAAACTGTTTTTT; CDR3aa: CASSSDREKLFF
v_gene: TRBV5-6; d_gene: TRBD1; j_gene: TRBJ2-7; abundance: -; CDR3nt: TGTGCCAGCAGATCCAGGGGGCTAATCTACGAGCAGTACTTC; CDR3aa: CASRSRGLIYEQYF
v_gene: TRBV7-8; d_gene: -; j_gene: TRBJ1-2; abundance: -; CDR3nt: TGTGCCAGCAGCTTAGAGGGGGTTCAGGGCTACACCTTC; CDR3aa: CASSLEGVQGYTF
v_gene: TRBV7-9; d_gene: -; j_gene: TRBJ1-2; abundance: -; CDR3nt: TGTGCCAGCAGCCCGACAGAGAACTATGGCTACACCTTC; CDR3aa: CASSPTENYGYTF
v_gene: TRBV18; d_gene: -; j_gene: TRBJ2-7; abundance: -; CDR3nt: TGTGCCAGCTCAGGGTCTGAGGCTTACGAGCAGTACTTC; CDR3aa: CASSGSEAYEQYF
v_gene: TRBV7-3; d_gene: -; j_gene: TRBJ2-1; abundance: -; CDR3nt: TGTGCCAGCAGCCTCTCGGGGACCTACAATGAGCAGTTCTTC; CDR3aa: CASSLSGTYNEQFF
v_gene: TRBV27; d_gene: -; j_gene: TRBJ1-1; abundance: -; CDR3nt: TGTGCCAGCAGTTTATTTTCAGGGTACACTGAAGCTTTCTTT; CDR3aa: CASSLFSGYTEAFF
v_gene: TRBV4-1; d_gene: TRBD1; j_gene: TRBJ1-5; abundance: -; CDR3nt: TGCGCCAGCAGCCAGGGACAGGGCTATCAGCCCCAGCATTTT; CDR3aa: CASSQGQGYQPQHF
v_gene: TRBV5-4; d_gene: -; j_gene: TRBJ2-3; abundance: once; CDR3nt: TGTGCCAGCAGCTTGGAGGGTACTAGTCCTAGCACAGATACGCAGTATTTT; CDR3aa: CASSLEGTSPSTDTQYF
v_gene: TRBV6-1; d_gene: TRBD1; j_gene: TRBJ1-5; abundance: -; CDR3nt: TGTGCCAGCAGTCAGACAGGGGGTTTCAATCAGCCCCAGCATTTT; CDR3aa: CASSQTGGFNQPQHF
v_gene: TRBV7-9; d_gene: TRBD1; j_gene: TRBJ2-3; abundance: -; CDR3nt: TGTGCCAGCAGGGCCGGGACAGAAAGGTCAGATACGCAGTATTTT; CDR3aa: CASRAGTERSDTQYF
v_gene: TRBV4-3; d_gene: TRBD2; j_gene: TRBJ2-1; abundance: -; CDR3nt: TGCGCCAGCAGCCGCCTAACTAGCGGCAGCTCCTACAATGAGCAGTTCTTC; CDR3aa: CASSRLTSGSSYNEQFF
v_gene: TRBV28; d_gene: -; j_gene: TRBJ1-1; abundance: -; CDR3nt: TGTGCCAGCAGCCCACATTGGGCCATGAACACTGAAGCTTTCTTT; CDR3aa: CASSPHWAMNTEAFF
v_gene: TRBV20-1; d_gene: -; j_gene: TRBJ1-2; abundance: -; CDR3nt: TGCAGTGCTAATGACCCGTATGGCTACACCTTC; CDR3aa: CSANDPYGYTF
v_gene: TRBV2; d_gene: TRBD1; j_gene: TRBJ1-4; abundance: -; CDR3nt: TGTGCCAGCGACCTGACAGGGGGTAGGGATGAAAAACTGTTTTTT; CDR3aa: CASDLTGGRDEKLFF
v_gene: TRBV7-2; d_gene: TRBD1; j_gene: TRBJ2-7; abundance: -; CDR3nt: TGTGCCAGCAGCGTCTTTATCGGGACAGGAATTTACGAGCAGTACTTC; CDR3aa: CASSVFIGTGIYEQYF
v_gene: TRBV11-1; d_gene: -; j_gene: TRBJ2-1; abundance: once; CDR3nt: TGTGCCAGCAGCTTAGTAATGCCACCAGGCAATGAGCAGTTCTTC; CDR3aa: CASSLVMPPGNEQFF
v_gene: TRBV2; d_gene: TRBD1; j_gene: TRBJ1-6; abundance: few; CDR3nt: TGTGCCAGCAGTGGTGAACAGGGGAATTCACCCCTCCACTTT; CDR3aa: CASSGEQGNSPLHF
v_gene: TRBV7-9; d_gene: TRBD1; j_gene: TRBJ1-3; abundance: -; CDR3nt: TGTGCCAGCAGCTTACGGACAGGGGTGGGAAACACCATATATTTT; CDR3aa: CASSLRTGVGNTIYF
v_gene: TRBV7-8; d_gene: TRBD1; j_gene: TRBJ2-5; abundance: -; CDR3nt: TGTGCCAGCAGCCGACAGGGTATTCAAGAGACCCAGTACTTC; CDR3aa: CASSRQGIQETQYF
v_gene: TRBV9; d_gene: TRBD1; j_gene: TRBJ1-2; abundance: -; CDR3nt: TGTGCCAGCAGCGTCACCGGGACAGACTATGGCTACACCTTC; CDR3aa: CASSVTGTDYGYTF
v_gene: TRBV9; d_gene: TRBD2; j_gene: TRBJ2-1; abundance: -; CDR3nt: TGTGCCAGCAGCGTAGAGGGACTAGCAGGCGGGCAGTTCTTC; CDR3aa: CASSVEGLAGGQFF
v_gene: TRBV19; d_gene: -; j_gene: TRBJ2-5; abundance: -; CDR3nt: TGTGCCAGTAGGTCCCCCAGAGAGACCCAGTACTTC; CDR3aa: CASRSPRETQYF
v_gene: TRBV28; d_gene: TRBD1; j_gene: TRBJ1-1; abundance: -; CDR3nt: TGTGCCAGCAGTTTAGTTTTAGGGGGCGCTTGGGTCACTGAAGCTTTCTTT; CDR3aa: CASSLVLGGAWVTEAFF
v_gene: TRBV25-1; d_gene: -; j_gene: TRBJ1-4; abundance: -; CDR3nt: TGTGCCAGCAGTGAACTCAGGGTGGAAAAACTGTTTTTT; CDR3aa: CASSELRVEKLFF
v_gene: TRBV7-9; d_gene: -; j_gene: TRBJ2-1; abundance: -; CDR3nt: TGTGCCAGCAGCCCAGGACTCGAGGGCGATGAGCAGTTCTTC; CDR3aa: CASSPGLEGDEQFF
v_gene: TRBV6-6; d_gene: -; j_gene: TRBJ2-3; abundance: -; CDR3nt: TGTGCCAGCACTGCGGTCCGAGCTAGCACAGATACGCAGTATTTT; CDR3aa: CASTAVRASTDTQYF
v_gene: TRBV4-1; d_gene: TRBD1; j_gene: TRBJ1-1; abundance: few; CDR3nt: TGCGCCAGCACCCCTGACAGGGGGGGCACTGAAGCTTTCTTT; CDR3aa: CASTPDRGGTEAFF
v_gene: TRBV7-2; d_gene: -; j_gene: TRBJ2-1; abundance: -; CDR3nt: TGTGCCAGCAGCTTATCCTACGGGAGGGGGCGCGGTAATGAGCAGTTCTTC; CDR3aa: CASSLSYGRGRGNEQFF
v_gene: TRBV13; d_gene: -; j_gene: TRBJ1-2; abundance: -; CDR3nt: TGTGCCAGCAGCTTAGGAGGGGCCAACAACTATGGCTACACCTTC; CDR3aa: CASSLGGANNYGYTF
v_gene: TRBV4-1; d_gene: -; j_gene: TRBJ1-3; abundance: -; CDR3nt: TGCGCCAGCAGCCAAAGGGGCGTGACCCTCTCTGGAAACACCATATATTTT; CDR3aa: CASSQRGVTLSGNTIYF